Each of the 13 T cell receptor beta chains below was sequenced from the same sample in a study of T cell responses to AZD1222 COVID-19 vaccine. Generated by immunoSEQ multiplex PCR, the TCRdb table keeps only in-frame clones and is missing some. The sample has over 150,000 clones, about 93% seen once. The sample in question was peripheral blood, obtained 28 days after the second dose of the MenACWY control vaccine. The receptors shown here come from an adult who received the MenACWY meningococcal vaccine as a control.

As concerns this clone: The same CDR3 also results from other DNA sequences found in this sample. The CDR3 DNA sequence: TGCGCCAGCAGCCTGGGGACAAGCACAGATACGCAGTATTTT. The encoded protein is CASSLGTSTDTQYF. This chain joins TRBV5-1 and TRBJ2-3; a weak D match, TRBD1 (6 bases). CDR1 is SGHRS, CDR2 YFSETQ, per germline. CDR3 length: 14 amino acids. V was pared by 4 bases and J by 0 bases, with 9 bases between.

The chain joins TRBV5-6 to TRBJ1-2; perhaps TRBD1 as D (5 bases). CDR3 length: 12 residues. Germline loops: CDR1 SGHDT, CDR2 YYEEEE. V shed 4 bases and J shed 3 bases, with 7 bases lying between them. The CDR3 DNA sequence: TGTGCCAGCAGCCCGGGGGACTATGGCTACACCTTC. Its translation is CASSPGDYGYTF.

A single count supports this clone. This sequence joins TRBV2 and TRBJ1-2, with D perhaps matching TRBD1 (5 bases). This CDR3 is 17 amino acids long. V was cut by 9 bases and J by 2 bases, with 25 bases left in between. Germline lookup yields CDR1 SNHLY and CDR2 FYNNEI. The CDR3 protein is CARQKPVQAKPNYGYTF. CDR3 coding DNA: TGTGCCAGACAAAAGCCGGTACAGGCTAAACCCAACTATGGCTACACCTTC.

V gene TRBV6-2 or TRBV6-3 combines with J gene TRBJ1-5, with TRBD1 identical over 11 bases. CDR1 is MNHEY and CDR2 is SVGEGT in the germline V gene. The CDR3 spans 16 residues. Trimming took 6 bases from V and 3 from J; bases not matched to a gene: 7. CDR3 in DNA: TGTGCCAGCAGCCCTAGGGACAGGGGGTCCAATCAGCCCCAGCATTTT. Amino acid sequence: CASSPRDRGSNQPQHF.

The V call is TRBV7-2, the J call TRBJ1-1, with D possibly matching TRBD1 (5 bases). Per germline, CDR1 SGHTA and CDR2 FQGNSA. V lost 2 bases and J lost 11, with 15 bases in between. There are 13 residues in the CDR3. CDR3 nucleotide sequence: TGTGCCAGCAGCTTACGAAGGGACCGTGGGGCTTTCTTT. Protein product: CASSLRRDRGAFF. Supplemented by reference TRBV7-2 and TRBJ1-1, the full variable domain reads GAGVSQSPSNKVTEKGKDVELRCDPISGHTALYWYRQSLGQGLEFLIYFQGNSAPDKSGLPSDRFSAERTGGSVSTLTIQRTQQEDSAVYLCASSLRRDRGAFFGQGTRLTVV.

This sequence joins TRBV28 and TRBJ2-2; D unresolved. V was pared by 2 bases and J by 0 bases, with 4 bases between. The CDR3 has 14 residues. Germline CDR1 is MDHEN and CDR2 is SYDVKM. CDR3 residues: CASSLSSNTGELFF. DNA for the CDR3: TGTGCCAGCAGTTTAAGTTCGAACACCGGGGAGCTGTTTTTT.

This clone came up a few times. The chain employs TRBV11-3 and TRBJ2-7, with D unresolved. Between the trimmed V and J ends, which lost 2 bases and 2 bases, there was a span of 7 bases. Germline V lookup: CDR1 SGHNT, CDR2 YENEEA. CDR3 size: 13 residues. For the CDR3, the DNA is TGTGCCAGCAGCTTAACAAGAACCTACGAGCAGTACTTC. This translates into CASSLTRTYEQYF.

This clone came up a few times. This chain links TRBV6-2 or TRBV6-3 with TRBJ2-3; TRBD2 is a possible D gene (6 bases). Trimming pared 2 bases from V and 6 bases from J, leaving 15 bases between. Germline lookup yields CDR1 MNHEY and CDR2 SVGEGT. This CDR3 spans 15 amino acids. The CDR3 DNA follows: TGTGCCAGCAGTTACGCCCCTCTAGCGTCTGATACGCAGTATTTT. As protein: CASSYAPLASDTQYF.

The J gene is TRBJ2-6, the V gene TRBV6-2 or TRBV6-3, with 7 bases fitting TRBD1. CDR3 size: 18 residues. V shed 0 bases, J shed 3 bases, and the junction held 8 bases outside the gene matches. CDR1 and CDR2 (germline): MNHEY, SVGEGT. The CDR3, as DNA: TGTGCCAGCAGTTACTCGAGAGGGGGCAGGGTTGGGGCCAACGTCCTGACTTTC. It yields the protein CASSYSRGGRVGANVLTF.

The J gene is TRBJ1-3, the V gene TRBV10-3, with 10 positions matching TRBD1. V lost 11 bases to trimming and J lost 8 bases; unmatched junction nucleotides: 9. The CDR3 consists of 13 residues. Germline V gives CDR1 ENHRY, CDR2 SYGVKD. The CDR3 loop is CAVQGQGYDTIYF. CDR3 in DNA: TGTGCCGTCCAGGGACAGGGGTATGACACCATATATTTT.

This clone was counted only a few times. V gene TRBV5-1 combines with J gene TRBJ2-2, with D unresolved. Trimming left V 0 bases short and J 4 bases short, with 7 bases between. Per germline, CDR1 SGHRS and CDR2 YFSETQ. The length of the CDR3 is 14 residues. The CDR3 loop reads CASSLGYGTGELFF. The CDR3 DNA follows: TGCGCCAGCAGCTTGGGTTATGGCACCGGGGAGCTGTTTTTT.

The V gene is TRBV5-1, the J gene TRBJ1-4; 7 bases map to TRBD1. V was pared by 0 bases and J by 10 bases, with 9 bases of the junction left unmatched. CDR1 is SGHRS and CDR2 is YFSETQ in the germline V gene. The CDR3 extends over 15 amino acids. The DNA for the CDR3 is TGCGCCAGCAGCTTGGCCGGGGACAGAGGGGGAAAACTGTTTTTT. Translating gives CASSLAGDRGGKLFF. Full variable domain (missing parts from reference TRBV5-1 and TRBJ1-4): KAGVTQTPRYLIKTRGQQVTLSCSPISGHRSVSWYQQTPGQGLQFLFEYFSETQRNKGNFPGRFSGRQFSNSRSEMNVSTLELGDSALYLCASSLAGDRGGKLFFGSGTQLSVL.

This sequence joins TRBV2 and TRBJ1-5; weak D call: TRBD1 (5 bases). Germline values: CDR1 SNHLY, CDR2 FYNNEI. The CDR3 is 14 amino acids. V lost 7 bases and J 0 bases, leaving 10 bases between the germline ends. The CDR3 coding sequence is TGTGCCAGCAACGTACAGGATAGCAATCAGCCCCAGCATTTT. Translation: CASNVQDSNQPQHF.